Presented here are 30 T cell receptor beta chains from one specimen sequenced in a study of regulatory T cells in long-lasting Graves disease. Assembly of TCR beta libraries relied on iRepertoire HTBI primers together with Arm-PCR of CDR3 regions. TCRdb re-derived calls from the multiplex PCR reads in MiXCR, one entry per CDR3 protein. Seen here are about 560,000 distinct CDR3 sequences, around 15% observed once, and the top ten hold 12%. Described time point: newly diagnosed GD, antithyroid drugs for less than 3 months. Extracted RNA from PBMCs served as the source of the TCR library. This sample also belongs to another study, concerning T cells in Graves' hyperthyroidism and ophthalmopathy.

The sequencing used peripheral blood mononuclear cells (PBMCs), collected at new diagnosis, from a patient treated with antithyroid drugs. These TCRs come from a man between 18 and 35 years old with Graves disease.

V gene TRBV11-3 combines with J gene TRBJ1-1; TRBD1 might be the D (5 bases). Between the trimmed V and J ends, which lost 4 bases and 11 bases, there was a span of 23 bases. The CDR3 loop spans 15 amino acids. The V gene's germline CDR1 is SGHNT and CDR2 YENEEA. CDR3 region: CASSSEANRKRWAFF. In DNA, the CDR3 is TGTGCCAGCAGCTCAGAGGCTAACAGGAAAAGATGGGCTTTCTTT.

This clonotype was counted between two and nine times. This rearrangement joins TRBV7-8 to TRBJ2-1, with a possible D match to TRBD2 (7 bases). With 5 bases removed from V and 8 bases from J, the gap between germline ends came to 19 bases. The CDR3 contains 15 residues. Germline V lookup: CDR1 SGHVS, CDR2 FQNEAQ. The CDR3 here is CASSLALGGGDEQFF. The CDR3 DNA reads TGTGCCAGCAGCCTGGCGTTGGGGGGGGGCGATGAGCAGTTCTTC.

In its sample, this clonotype was seen many times. The V and J genes are TRBV30 and TRBJ1-1; D is undetermined. Germline V lookup: CDR1 GTSNPN, CDR2 SVGIG (reference sequence). The CDR3 extends over 11 amino acids. Trimming left V 0 bases short and J 2 bases short, with 1 base between. In nucleotides, the CDR3 is TGTGCCTGGAGTGTCAACACTGAAGCTTTCTTT. Its translation: CAWSVNTEAFF.

Many counts were recorded for this clonotype. Relative to the germline gene, one junction end is altered; a read error may explain this. V and J are TRBV5-1 and TRBJ2-3; 7 nucleotides agree with TRBD1. The germline CDR1 and CDR2 sequences are SGHRS and YFSETQ. The CDR3 has 15 amino acids. CDR3 sequence: CASSLGGGSTDTQYF. DNA of the CDR3: TGTGCCAGCAGCTTAGGGGGCGGGAGCACAGATACGCAGTATTTT.

Note on this clonotype: This may be a read error, as it is one base from a much larger clone. The CDR3 nucleotides are TGTGCCAGCCGGGGGCCGGAGACCCAGTGCTTC. Amino acids: CASRGPETQCF. The gene calls are TRBV2 and TRBJ2-5; D tentatively reads TRBD1 or TRBD2 (6 bases each). The CDR3 consists of 11 residues. In germline, CDR1 is SNHLY, CDR2 FYNNEI.

Comment on this clonotype: This may arise from a read error, as a much more abundant clone is one base away. This chain connects TRBV10-3 to TRBJ1-6; D perhaps matches TRBD1 (5 bases). The CDR3 consists of 14 residues. Germline V CDR1 and CDR2: ENHRY, SYGVKD. The CDR3 sequence: CTIRKGRFDSPLHF. The DNA for the CDR3 is TGTACCATCAGAAAGGGGAGATTTGATTCACCCCTCCACTTT.

This clonotype was counted at least ten times. V usage is TRBV28 and J usage is TRBJ1-1; D gene ambiguous. This CDR3 spans 15 amino acids. Looked up from germline, CDR1 is MDHEN and CDR2 is SYDVKM. The V and J ends lost 5 bases and 8 bases respectively, with 21 bases between them. The CDR3 DNA is TGTGCCAGCAGTGCCGCAGCCGCCTTGGGAAACGAAGCTTTCTTT. It is translated as CASSAAAALGNEAFF.

This clonotype was recorded many times. The rearrangement uses TRBV12-3 or TRBV12-4 and TRBJ2-1; D not resolved. TRBJ2-5 matches the DNA end more closely, so the J call is doubtful. The CDR3 length is 13 residues. CDR3 sequence reads: CASSSTGPETQYF. CDR3 coding DNA: TGTGCCAGCAGTTCGACCGGGCCAGAGACCCAGTACTTC.

This clonotype was recorded at least ten times. The CDR3 DNA sequence: TGTGCCAGCAGCCATACTAGAGGAGCGTACGAGCAGTACTTC. This translates into CASSHTRGAYEQYF. This rearrangement joins TRBV6-2 or TRBV6-3 to TRBJ2-7, with D possibly matching TRBD2 (5 bases). Trimming pared 6 bases from V and 4 bases from J, leaving 16 bases between. The CDR3 covers 14 residues. Germline CDR1 is MNHEY and CDR2 is SVGEGT.

V gene TRBV9 combines with J gene TRBJ2-7, with 13 bases fitting TRBD2. CDR3 length: 18 residues. V shed 0 bases, J shed 4 bases, and the junction held 10 bases outside the gene matches. The germline gives CDR1 SGDLS, CDR2 YYNGEE. The CDR3 coding sequence is TGTGCCAGCAGCGTAGAGGGGAAGGGACTAGCGGGATCATACGAGCAGTACTTC. This gives the protein CASSVEGKGLAGSYEQYF.

This clonotype came up many times. V gene TRBV28 combines with J gene TRBJ2-1, with D unclear. Per the germline V gene, CDR1 is MDHEN and CDR2 is SYDVKM. V shed 7 bases and J shed 4 bases, with 8 bases lying between them. The CDR3 has 12 amino acids. In nucleotides, the CDR3 is TGTGCCAGCAAAGGACCTTACAATGAGCAGTTCTTC. Translated: CASKGPYNEQFF.

This chain joins TRBV2 and TRBJ1-1; no clear D gene. The germline gives CDR1 SNHLY, CDR2 FYNNEI. This CDR3 comprises 12 residues. Trimming cost V 7 bases and J 7 bases, with 13 bases left between them. The CDR3 nucleotides are TGTGCCAGCACCACGGACGGGTTTGAAGCTTTCTTT. This translates into CASTTDGFEAFF.

The CDR3 DNA follows: TGTGCCAGCAGCCCGACGCTGGAGTCTCTTGGCTACACCTTC. Translated, it gives CASSPTLESLGYTF. The chain joins TRBV6-4 to TRBJ1-2; D ambiguous. Germline assignment: CDR1 MRHNA and CDR2 SNTAGT. Trimming took off 6 bases at V and 7 bases at J, with 18 bases between the two ends. This CDR3 is built from 14 residues.

This sequence joins TRBV14 and TRBJ2-2; D uncertain. V was cut by 6 bases and J by 6 bases, with 11 bases left in between. The CDR3 is 13 residues long. The germline V gene has CDR1 SGHDN and CDR2 FVKESK. The CDR3 nucleotides are TGTGCCAGCAGACCCGACGCCGCCGGGGAGCTGTTTTTT. Encoded protein: CASRPDAAGELFF.

This clonotype was found many times. The chain has TRBV6-5 and TRBJ2-7; perhaps TRBD2 as D (5 bases). This CDR3 is 16 amino acids long. V was cut by 3 bases and J by 0 bases, with 15 bases left in between. Germline loops: CDR1 MNHEY, CDR2 SVGAGI. The CDR3 region has the DNA TGTGCCAGCAGTTATTCTCCCGGGGTCAGCTCCTACGAGCAGTACTTC. This translates into CASSYSPGVSSYEQYF.

In this sample, this clonotype turned up many times. V usage is TRBV7-9 and J usage is TRBJ2-7; 9 bases agree with TRBD1. J was trimmed by 4 bases and V by 2 bases; bases with no gene match: 3. Per the germline V gene, CDR1 is SEHNR and CDR2 is FQNEAQ (reference sequence). This CDR3 contains 14 residues. CDR3: CASSLSGQGYEQYF. CDR3 nucleotides: TGTGCCAGCAGCTTATCCGGACAGGGGTACGAGCAGTACTTC.

This clonotype appeared a few times. One end of the junction does not line up with germline, which may come from a read error. The chain couples TRBV12-3 or TRBV12-4 to TRBJ1-6; 8 bases are a match to TRBD1. The CDR3 runs to 11 residues. The CDR3, as DNA: TGTGCCAGCAGCCTTGGACAGGGCCAACGATTT. Protein: CASSLGQGQRF.

Notes on this clonotype: This may come from a read error, since a much larger clone is one base off. This sequence joins TRBV5-1 and TRBJ2-7; 15 bases map to TRBD2. The CDR3 is 15 residues long. In germline, CDR1 is SGHRS, CDR2 YFSETQ. CDR3 protein: CARSSGLAGGGEQYF. In DNA form, the CDR3 reads TGCGCCAGAAGCTCCGGACTAGCGGGAGGGGGTGAGCAGTACTTC.

Concerning this clonotype itself: This may be a read error: a much more frequent sequence differs by one nucleotide. The V and J genes are TRBV13 and TRBJ2-7, with D possibly matching TRBD1 (6 bases). The germline V and J ends were trimmed by 5 bases and 6 bases, with 14 bases remaining between them. The germline V gene has CDR1 PRHDT and CDR2 FYEKMQ (reference sequence). The CDR3 runs to 13 residues. The CDR3 DNA is TGTGCCAGCAGCGCAGTGGACAGATGCGAGCAGTACTTC. Protein product: CASSAVDRCEQYF.

This clonotype has ten or more counts. This sequence joins TRBV28 and TRBJ2-7; perhaps TRBD1 as D (6 bases). V was shortened by 2 bases and J by 2 bases, with 13 bases between the two germline ends. The CDR3 is 15 residues long. The germline V gene has CDR1 MDHEN and CDR2 SYDVKM. The DNA for the CDR3 is TGTGCCAGCAGTTTAACACAGGGTCGAACCTACGAGCAGTACTTC. This codes for CASSLTQGRTYEQYF.

On this clonotype itself: At one end, the junction sequence differs from germline, possibly due to a read error. The chain combines TRBV5-1 with TRBJ2-7, with a tentative D call TRBD2 (7 bases). Germline lookup yields CDR1 SGHRS and CDR2 YFSETQ. The CDR3 runs to 17 residues. For the CDR3, the DNA is TGCGCCAGCAGCTTGGCCATAGGGGGAGGGCCCTCCGACGAGCAGTACTTC. Its protein product is CASSLAIGGGPSDEQYF.

This clonotype was recorded at least ten times. The rearrangement joins TRBV6-1 to TRBJ1-5; the D is unclear. CDR3 length: 13 residues. The germline CDR1 and CDR2 sequences are MNHNS and SASEGT. The V and J ends lost 6 bases and 7 bases respectively, with 13 bases between them. The CDR3 sequence is CASSQQRNQPQHF. In DNA, the CDR3 is TGTGCCAGCAGCCAACAGAGGAACCAGCCCCAGCATTTT.

V is TRBV4-1 and J is TRBJ1-5; no firm D call. The CDR3 length is 16 residues. The ends were cut back, 2 bases at V and 2 bases at J, with 13 bases in the middle. Looked up from germline, CDR1 is MGHRA and CDR2 is YSYEKL. CDR3 bases: TGCGCCAGCAGCCAAACCCTAGTGATTGGCAATCAGCCCCAGCATTTT. This encodes CASSQTLVIGNQPQHF.

The table lists this clonotype with many counts. J is TRBJ2-3 and V is TRBV3-1; 11 positions agree with TRBD2. Germline CDR1 LGHDT, CDR2 YNNKEL (reference sequence). The CDR3 extends over 15 amino acids. V was clipped by 6 bases and J by 4 bases; unmatched bases: 6. The CDR3 sequence is CASSTSGSSADTQYF. The CDR3 DNA follows: TGTGCCAGCAGTACTAGCGGGAGTTCGGCAGATACGCAGTATTTT.

This clonotype was seen many times. The J gene is TRBJ1-3, the V gene TRBV12-3 or TRBV12-4; a possible D gene is TRBD1 (6 bases). Trimming shortened V by 6 bases and J by 3 bases, and 15 bases separated the two germline ends. This CDR3 comprises 15 residues. The CDR3 sequence is CASRVQGYSGNTIYF. The CDR3, as DNA: TGTGCCAGCAGAGTACAGGGTTATAGTGGAAACACCATATATTTT.

This clonotype showed up just a few times. The chain is built from TRBV15 and TRBJ2-7; tentatively, D is TRBD1 (5 bases). Deletions cut 0 bases from V and 2 bases from J, with 17 bases between. CDR3 size: 17 residues. CDR1 and CDR2 (germline): LNHNV, YYDKDF (reference sequence). CDR3 loop: CATSREGTDWGAYEQYF. As DNA, the CDR3 is TGTGCCACCAGCAGAGAAGGAACGGATTGGGGCGCCTACGAGCAGTACTTC.

This clonotype has more than one count but fewer than ten. The chain is built from TRBV5-1 and TRBJ2-3; 13 bases map to TRBD2. V gave up 4 bases and J gave up 4 bases; unmatched junction bases: 6. Germline assignment: CDR1 SGHRS and CDR2 YFSETQ. There are 16 residues in the CDR3. The chain's CDR3 is CASSRGTSGISDTQYF. The CDR3 bases are TGCGCCAGCAGCCGAGGGACTAGCGGGATTTCAGATACGCAGTATTTT.

This clonotype was observed many times. The genes are TRBV3-1 and TRBJ2-7; possibly TRBD1 or TRBD2 for D (5 bases each). V lost 1 base and J lost 5, with 15 bases in between. The CDR3 spans 15 residues. Germline CDR1 LGHDT, CDR2 YNNKEL (reference sequence). In DNA, the CDR3 is TGTGCCAGCAGCCAAGGGGGGACGCCTGGTAACGAGCAGTACTTC. The encoded protein is CASSQGGTPGNEQYF.

The chain employs TRBV5-4 and TRBJ2-1; D might be TRBD1 (5 bases). The CDR3 is 16 residues long. Germline CDR1 reads SGHNT; CDR2 reads YYREEE (reference sequence). V dropped 0 bases and J dropped 0 bases, with 10 bases sitting between them. The DNA of the CDR3 is TGTGCCAGCAGCTTGGGGGGCACGAGCTCCTACAATGAGCAGTTCTTC. Its translation: CASSLGGTSSYNEQFF.

This clonotype turned up a few times. The DNA for the CDR3 is TGTGCCAGACCTCGGTGGAAGCCGAACACAGATACGCAGTATTTT. As protein: CARPRWKPNTDTQYF. The V and J genes are TRBV6-2 or TRBV6-3 and TRBJ2-3, with D unclear. With 9 bases removed from V and 2 bases from J, the gap between germline ends came to 18 bases. The CDR3 is made up of 15 amino acids. Germline CDR1 is MNHEY and CDR2 is SVGEGT.